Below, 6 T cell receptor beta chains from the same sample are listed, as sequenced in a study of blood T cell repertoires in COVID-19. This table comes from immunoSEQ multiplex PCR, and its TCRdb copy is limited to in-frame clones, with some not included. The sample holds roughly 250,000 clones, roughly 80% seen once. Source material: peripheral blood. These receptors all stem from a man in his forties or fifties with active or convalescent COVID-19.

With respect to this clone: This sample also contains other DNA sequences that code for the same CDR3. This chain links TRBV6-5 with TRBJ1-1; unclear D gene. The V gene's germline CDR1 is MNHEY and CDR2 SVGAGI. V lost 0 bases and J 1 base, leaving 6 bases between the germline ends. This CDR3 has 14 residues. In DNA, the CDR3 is TGTGCCAGCAGTTACTCACGGGGGAACACTGAAGCTTTCTTT. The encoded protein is CASSYSRGNTEAFF.

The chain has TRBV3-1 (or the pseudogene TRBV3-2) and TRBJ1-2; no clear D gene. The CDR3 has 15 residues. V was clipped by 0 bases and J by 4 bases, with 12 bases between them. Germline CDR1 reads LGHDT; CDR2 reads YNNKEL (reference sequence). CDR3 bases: TGTGCCAGCAGCCAAGATCGAGAGCAGGTCTATGGCTACACCTTC. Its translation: CASSQDREQVYGYTF.

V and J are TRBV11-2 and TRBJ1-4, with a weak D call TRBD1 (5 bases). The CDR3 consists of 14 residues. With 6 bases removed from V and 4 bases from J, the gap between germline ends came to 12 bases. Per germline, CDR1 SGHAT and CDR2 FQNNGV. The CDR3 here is CASRRQFLNEKLFF. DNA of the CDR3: TGTGCCAGCAGGAGACAGTTCCTTAATGAAAAACTGTTTTTT.

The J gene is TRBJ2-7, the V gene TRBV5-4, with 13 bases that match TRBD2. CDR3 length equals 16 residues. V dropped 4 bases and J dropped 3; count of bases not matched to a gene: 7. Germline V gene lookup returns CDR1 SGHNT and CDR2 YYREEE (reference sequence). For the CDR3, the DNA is TGTGCCAGCAGCAAGGGACTAGCGGGGAGCAGCTACGAGCAGTACTTC. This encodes CASSKGLAGSSYEQYF.

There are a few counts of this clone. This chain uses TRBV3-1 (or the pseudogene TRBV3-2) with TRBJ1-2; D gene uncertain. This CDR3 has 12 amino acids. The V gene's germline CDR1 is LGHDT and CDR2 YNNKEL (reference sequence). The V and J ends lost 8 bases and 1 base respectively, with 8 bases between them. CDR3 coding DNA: TGTGCCAGCTCCCAGTTTAACTATGGCTACACCTTC. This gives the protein CASSQFNYGYTF.

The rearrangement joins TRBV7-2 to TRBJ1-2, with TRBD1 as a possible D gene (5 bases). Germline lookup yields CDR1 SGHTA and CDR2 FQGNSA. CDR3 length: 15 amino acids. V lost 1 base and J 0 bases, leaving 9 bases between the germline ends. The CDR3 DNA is TGTGCCAGCAGCTTAGGCCCAGGGACTAACTATGGCTACACCTTC. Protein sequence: CASSLGPGTNYGYTF. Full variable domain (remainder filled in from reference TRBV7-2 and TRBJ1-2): GAGVSQSPSNKVTEKGKDVELRCDPISGHTALYWYRQSLGQGLEFLIYFQGNSAPDKSGLPSDRFSAERTGGSVSTLTIQRTQQEDSAVYLCASSLGPGTNYGYTFGSGTRLTVV.